The clone carrying this TCR beta chain has just a few counts. Generated by immunoSEQ multiplex PCR, the TCRdb table keeps only in-frame clones and is missing some. The table shows about 110,000 clones, with around four fifths occurring only once. The CDR3 runs 12 residues. The germline gives CDR1 SQVTM, CDR2 ANQGSEA. V was trimmed by 8 bases and J by 11 bases, leaving 21 bases between them. This record comes from a study of blood T cell repertoires in COVID-19. Sequenced input: peripheral blood. The V and J genes are TRBV29-1 and TRBJ1-1; D remains ambiguous. The TCR was taken from a man aged 70-80 years with acute or convalescent COVID-19. The DNA for the CDR3 is TGCAGCTCCAAGGAGGCTACCACCGTGGCTTTCTTT. It yields the protein CSSKEATTVAFF.